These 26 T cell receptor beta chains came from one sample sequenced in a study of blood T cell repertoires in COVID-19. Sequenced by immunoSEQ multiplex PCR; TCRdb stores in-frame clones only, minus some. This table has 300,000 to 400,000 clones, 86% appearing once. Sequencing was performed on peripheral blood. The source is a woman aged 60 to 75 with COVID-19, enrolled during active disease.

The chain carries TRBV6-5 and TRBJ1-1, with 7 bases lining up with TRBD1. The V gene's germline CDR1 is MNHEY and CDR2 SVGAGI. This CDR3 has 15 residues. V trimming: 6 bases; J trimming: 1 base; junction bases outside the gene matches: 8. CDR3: CASRYNTGANTEAFF. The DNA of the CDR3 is TGTGCCAGCAGGTATAATACAGGGGCGAACACTGAAGCTTTCTTT.

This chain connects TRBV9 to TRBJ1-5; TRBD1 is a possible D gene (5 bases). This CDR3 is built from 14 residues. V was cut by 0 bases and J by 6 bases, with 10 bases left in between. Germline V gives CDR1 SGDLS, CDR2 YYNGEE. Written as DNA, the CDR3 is TGTGCCAGCAGCGTAGGCGGACATGGTCAGCCCCAGCATTTT. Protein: CASSVGGHGQPQHF.

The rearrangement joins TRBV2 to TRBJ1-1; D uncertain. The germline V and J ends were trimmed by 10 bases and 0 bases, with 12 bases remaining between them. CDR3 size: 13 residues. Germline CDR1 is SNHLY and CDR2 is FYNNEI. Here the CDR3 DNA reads TGTGCCAACACCCTCGACTTGAACACTGAAGCTTTCTTT. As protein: CANTLDLNTEAFF.

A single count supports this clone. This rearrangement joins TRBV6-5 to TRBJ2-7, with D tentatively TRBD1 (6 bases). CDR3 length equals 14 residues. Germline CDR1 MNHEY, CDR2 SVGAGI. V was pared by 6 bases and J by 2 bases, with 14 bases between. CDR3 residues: CASSGTLTTYEQYF. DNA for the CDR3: TGTGCCAGCAGCGGGACACTGACCACCTACGAGCAGTACTTC.

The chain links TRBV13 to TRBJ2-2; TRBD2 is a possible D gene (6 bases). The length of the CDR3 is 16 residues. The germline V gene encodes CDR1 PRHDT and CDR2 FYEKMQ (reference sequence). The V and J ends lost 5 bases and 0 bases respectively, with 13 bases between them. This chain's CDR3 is CASSPEAGSNTGELFF. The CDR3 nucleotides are TGTGCCAGCAGCCCAGAGGCGGGGTCGAACACCGGGGAGCTGTTTTTT.

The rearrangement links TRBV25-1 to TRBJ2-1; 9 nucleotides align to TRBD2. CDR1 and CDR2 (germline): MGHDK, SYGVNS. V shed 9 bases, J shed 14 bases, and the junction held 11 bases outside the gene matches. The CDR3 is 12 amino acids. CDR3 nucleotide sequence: TGTGCCAGTAGCGGGGGCAATACAAACGAGTTCTTC. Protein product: CASSGGNTNEFF.

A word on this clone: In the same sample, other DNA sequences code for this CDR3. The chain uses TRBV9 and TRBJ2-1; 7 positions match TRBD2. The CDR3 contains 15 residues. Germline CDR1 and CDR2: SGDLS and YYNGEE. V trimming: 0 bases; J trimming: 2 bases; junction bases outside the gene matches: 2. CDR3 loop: CASSVGGGTYNEQFF. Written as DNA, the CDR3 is TGTGCCAGCAGCGTAGGCGGGGGAACCTACAATGAGCAGTTCTTC.

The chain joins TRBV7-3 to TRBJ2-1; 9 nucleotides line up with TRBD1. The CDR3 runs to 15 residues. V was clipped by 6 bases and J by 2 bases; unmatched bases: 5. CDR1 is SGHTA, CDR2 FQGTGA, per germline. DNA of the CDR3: TGTGCCAGCAGTTCTGGACAGGGGCCCTACAATGAGCAGTTCTTC. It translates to CASSSGQGPYNEQFF.

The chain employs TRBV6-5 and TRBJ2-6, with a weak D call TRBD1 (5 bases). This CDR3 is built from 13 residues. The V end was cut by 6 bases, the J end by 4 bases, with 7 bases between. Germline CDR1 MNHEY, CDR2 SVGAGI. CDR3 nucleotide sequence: TGTGCCAGCAGAGGGGTCGGGGCCAACGTCCTGACTTTC. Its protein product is CASRGVGANVLTF.

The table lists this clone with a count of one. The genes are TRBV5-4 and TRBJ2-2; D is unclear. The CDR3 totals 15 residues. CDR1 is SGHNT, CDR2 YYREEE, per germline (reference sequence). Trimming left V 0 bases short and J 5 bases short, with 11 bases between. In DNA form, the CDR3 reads TGTGCCAGCAGCTTGGCCATCGAGACAACCGGGGAGCTGTTTTTT. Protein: CASSLAIETTGELFF.

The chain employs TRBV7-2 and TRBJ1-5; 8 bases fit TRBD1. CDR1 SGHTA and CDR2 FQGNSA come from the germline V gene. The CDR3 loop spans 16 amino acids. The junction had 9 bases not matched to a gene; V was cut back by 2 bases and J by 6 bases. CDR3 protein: CASSLSGRGPRQPQHF. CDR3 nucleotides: TGTGCCAGCAGCTTATCCGGCAGGGGGCCTCGTCAGCCCCAGCATTTT.

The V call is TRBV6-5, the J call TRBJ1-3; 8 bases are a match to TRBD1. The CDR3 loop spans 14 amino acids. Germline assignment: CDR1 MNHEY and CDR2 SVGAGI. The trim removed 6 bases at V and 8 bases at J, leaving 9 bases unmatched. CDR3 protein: CASRATGEGDTIYF. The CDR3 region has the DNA TGTGCCAGCAGGGCGACAGGGGAAGGGGACACCATATATTTT.

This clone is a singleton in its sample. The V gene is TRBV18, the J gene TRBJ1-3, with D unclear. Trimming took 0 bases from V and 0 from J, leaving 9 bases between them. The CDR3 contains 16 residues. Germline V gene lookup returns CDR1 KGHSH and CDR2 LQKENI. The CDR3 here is CASSPPSSYSGNTIYF. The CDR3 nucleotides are TGTGCCAGCTCACCACCTAGCTCCTACTCTGGAAACACCATATATTTT. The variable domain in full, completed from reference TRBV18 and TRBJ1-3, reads NAGVMQNPRHLVRRRGQEARLRCSPMKGHSHVYWYRQLPEEGLKFMVYLQKENIIDESGMPKERFSAEFPKEGPSILRIQQVVRGDSAAYFCASSPPSSYSGNTIYFGEGSWLTVV.

The CDR3 reads CASSEGTDTSVFTEAFF. Here the CDR3 DNA reads TGTGCCAGCAGTGAAGGTACGGACACCTCTGTCTTCACTGAAGCTTTCTTT. This sequence joins TRBV6-1 and TRBJ1-1; D might be TRBD1 (5 bases). V was pared by 1 base and J by 4 bases, with 19 bases between. Germline CDR1 and CDR2: MNHNS and SASEGT. The CDR3 is made up of 17 amino acids.

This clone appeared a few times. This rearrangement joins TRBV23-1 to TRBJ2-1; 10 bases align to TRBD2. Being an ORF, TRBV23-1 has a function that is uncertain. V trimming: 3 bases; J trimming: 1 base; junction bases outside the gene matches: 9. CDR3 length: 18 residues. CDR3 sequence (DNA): TGCGCCAGCAGTCACGCCCCCACTAGCGGGGAGTCCTACAATGAGCAGTTCTTC. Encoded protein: CASSHAPTSGESYNEQFF.

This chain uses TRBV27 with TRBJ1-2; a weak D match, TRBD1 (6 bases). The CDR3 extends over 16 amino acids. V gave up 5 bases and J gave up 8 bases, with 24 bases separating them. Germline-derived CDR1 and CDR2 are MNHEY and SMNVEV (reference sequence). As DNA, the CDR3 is TGTGCCAGCAGTCCACGGCCTGAGGGGGGGCATCGGGGCTACACCTTC. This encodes CASSPRPEGGHRGYTF.

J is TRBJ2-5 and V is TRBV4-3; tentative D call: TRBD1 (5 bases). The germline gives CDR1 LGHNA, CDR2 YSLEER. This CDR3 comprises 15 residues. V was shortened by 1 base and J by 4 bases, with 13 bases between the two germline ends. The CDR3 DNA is TGCGCCAGCAGCCAAGGCCAGGGCCCGGGAGAGACCCAGTACTTC. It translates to CASSQGQGPGETQYF.

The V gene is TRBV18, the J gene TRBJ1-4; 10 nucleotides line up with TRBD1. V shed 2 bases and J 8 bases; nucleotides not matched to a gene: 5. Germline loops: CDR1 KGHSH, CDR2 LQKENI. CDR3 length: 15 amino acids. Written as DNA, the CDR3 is TGTGCCAGCTCACCAACGACAGGGGGCCGGGAAAAACTGTTTTTT. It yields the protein CASSPTTGGREKLFF.

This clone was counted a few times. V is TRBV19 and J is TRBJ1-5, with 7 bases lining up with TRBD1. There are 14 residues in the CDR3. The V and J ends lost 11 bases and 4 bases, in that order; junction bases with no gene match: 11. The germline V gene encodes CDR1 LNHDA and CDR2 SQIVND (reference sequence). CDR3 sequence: CAAQGQSVNQPQHF. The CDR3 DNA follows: TGTGCCGCGCAGGGACAGTCTGTGAATCAGCCCCAGCATTTT.

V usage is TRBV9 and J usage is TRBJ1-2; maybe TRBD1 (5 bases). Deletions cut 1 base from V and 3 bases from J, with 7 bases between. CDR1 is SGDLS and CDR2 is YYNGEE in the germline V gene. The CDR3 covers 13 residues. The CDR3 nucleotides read TGTGCCAGCAGCGTACAGGGCGACTATGGCTACACCTTC. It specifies CASSVQGDYGYTF.

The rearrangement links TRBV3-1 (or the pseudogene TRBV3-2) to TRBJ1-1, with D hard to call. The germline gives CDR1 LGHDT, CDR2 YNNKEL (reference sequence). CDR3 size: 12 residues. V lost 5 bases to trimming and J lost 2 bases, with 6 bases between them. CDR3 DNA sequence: TGTGCCAGCAGCTTCTATAACACTGAAGCTTTCTTT. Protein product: CASSFYNTEAFF.

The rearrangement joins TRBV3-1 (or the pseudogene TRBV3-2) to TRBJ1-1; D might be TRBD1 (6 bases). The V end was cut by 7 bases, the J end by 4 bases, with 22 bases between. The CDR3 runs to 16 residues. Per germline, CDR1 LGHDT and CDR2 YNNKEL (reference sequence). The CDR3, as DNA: TGTGCCAGCACCATAAACCCAGGGGTAGCCGGCACTGAAGCTTTCTTT. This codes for CASTINPGVAGTEAFF.

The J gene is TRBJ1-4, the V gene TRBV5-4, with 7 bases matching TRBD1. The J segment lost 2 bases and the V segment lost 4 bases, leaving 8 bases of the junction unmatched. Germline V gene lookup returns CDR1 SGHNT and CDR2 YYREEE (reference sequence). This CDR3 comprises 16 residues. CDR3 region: CASSRGQIGTNEKLFF. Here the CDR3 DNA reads TGTGCCAGCAGCAGGGGACAGATCGGCACTAATGAAAAACTGTTTTTT.

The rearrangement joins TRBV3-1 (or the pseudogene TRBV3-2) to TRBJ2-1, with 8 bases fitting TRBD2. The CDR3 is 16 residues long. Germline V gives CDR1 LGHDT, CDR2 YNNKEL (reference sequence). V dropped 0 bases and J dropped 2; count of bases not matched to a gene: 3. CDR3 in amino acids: CASSQEGRGAYNEQFF. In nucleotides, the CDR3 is TGTGCCAGCAGCCAAGAGGGGCGGGGGGCCTACAATGAGCAGTTCTTC.

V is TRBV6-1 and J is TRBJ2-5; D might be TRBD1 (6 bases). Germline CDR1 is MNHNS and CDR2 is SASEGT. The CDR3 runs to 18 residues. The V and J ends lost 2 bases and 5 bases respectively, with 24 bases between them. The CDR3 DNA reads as TGTGCCAGCAGTGAAAATTTCTATGTTGGGACAAAACTGGAGACCCAGTACTTC. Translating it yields CASSENFYVGTKLETQYF.

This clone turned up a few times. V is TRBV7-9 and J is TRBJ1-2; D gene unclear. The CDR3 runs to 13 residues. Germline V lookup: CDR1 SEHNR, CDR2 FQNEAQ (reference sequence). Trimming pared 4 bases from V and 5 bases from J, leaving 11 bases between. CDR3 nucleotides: TGTGCCAGCAGCTCGGAACAGTTGTATGGCTACACCTTC. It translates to CASSSEQLYGYTF.